The T cell receptor beta chain under discussion was sequenced for a study of blood T cell repertoires in COVID-19. TCRdb's table, derived via immunoSEQ multiplex PCR, lists solely in-frame clones and lacks some. The table has roughly 250,000 clones, around 81% seen once; the top ten hold around 16%. Germline CDR1 and CDR2: MGHRA and YSYEKL. CDR3 length equals 15 residues. Trimming pared 2 bases from V and 3 bases from J, leaving 11 bases between. This clone was seen once. The TCR comes from a person aged 70 to 80 with COVID-19, enrolled during active disease. Sequencing input: peripheral blood. The chain uses TRBV4-1 and TRBJ2-1, with D tentatively TRBD2 (6 bases). Here the CDR3 reads CASSQTSSYYNEQFF. The CDR3 DNA follows: TGCGCCAGCAGCCAAACTAGCAGCTACTACAATGAGCAGTTCTTC.